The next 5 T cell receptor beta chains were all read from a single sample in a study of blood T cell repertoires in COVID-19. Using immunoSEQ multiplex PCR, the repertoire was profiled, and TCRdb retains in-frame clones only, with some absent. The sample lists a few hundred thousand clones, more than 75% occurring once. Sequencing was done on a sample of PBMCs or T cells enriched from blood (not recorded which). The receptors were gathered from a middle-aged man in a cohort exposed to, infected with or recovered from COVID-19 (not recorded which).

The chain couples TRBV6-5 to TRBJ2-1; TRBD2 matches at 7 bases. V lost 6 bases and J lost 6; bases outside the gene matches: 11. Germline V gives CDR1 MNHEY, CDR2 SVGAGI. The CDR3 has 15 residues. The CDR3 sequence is CASSRGLVSTNEQFF. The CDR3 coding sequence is TGTGCCAGCAGCCGCGGACTAGTCAGTACCAATGAGCAGTTCTTC.

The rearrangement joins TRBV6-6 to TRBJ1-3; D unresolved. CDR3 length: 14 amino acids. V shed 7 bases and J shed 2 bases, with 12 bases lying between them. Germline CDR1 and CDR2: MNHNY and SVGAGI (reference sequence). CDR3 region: CASKLAETGNTIYF. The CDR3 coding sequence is TGTGCCAGCAAGTTGGCAGAAACTGGAAACACCATATATTTT.

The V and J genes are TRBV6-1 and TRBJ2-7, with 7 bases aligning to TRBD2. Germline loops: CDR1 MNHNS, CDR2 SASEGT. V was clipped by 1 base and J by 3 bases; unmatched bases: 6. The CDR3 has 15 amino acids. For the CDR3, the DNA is TGTGCCAGCAGTGAAGGTGGACTAGTTAGCTACGAGCAGTACTTC. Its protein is CASSEGGLVSYEQYF.

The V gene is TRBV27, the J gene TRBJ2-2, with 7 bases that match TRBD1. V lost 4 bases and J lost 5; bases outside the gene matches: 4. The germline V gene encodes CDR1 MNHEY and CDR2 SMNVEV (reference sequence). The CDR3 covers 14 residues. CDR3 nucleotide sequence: TGTGCCAGCAGTTCCCAACAGGGGACCGGGGAGCTGTTTTTT. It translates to CASSSQQGTGELFF.

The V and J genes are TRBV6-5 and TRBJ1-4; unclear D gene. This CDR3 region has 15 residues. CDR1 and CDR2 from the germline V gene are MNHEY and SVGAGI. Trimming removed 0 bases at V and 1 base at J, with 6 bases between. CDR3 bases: TGTGCCAGCAGTTACTCGGGCCGAACTAATGAAAAACTGTTTTTT. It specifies CASSYSGRTNEKLFF.